The 32 T cell receptor beta chains given below trace back to one sample, sequenced in a study of T cell repertoires in aging, cancer and after chemotherapy. TCR beta rearrangements were amplified from peripheral blood genomic DNA. A mixed TRB-A/B primer pool amplified rearranged TRB by multiplex touch-down PCR. Using its own MiXCR run on the multiplex PCR reads, TCRdb lists one record per CDR3 protein. The repertoire holds more than 4,000 distinct CDR3 sequences, with roughly 35% as singletons. Specimen: blood. The receptors shown here come from a human donor with a blood cancer.

This clonotype is categorized as medium-sized. The chain recombines TRBV6-5 with TRBJ2-7; 9 bases agree with TRBD1. In germline, CDR1 is MNHEY, CDR2 SVGAGI. V was pared by 6 bases and J by 5 bases, with 5 bases of the junction left unmatched. This CDR3 has 13 amino acids. The CDR3 bases are TGTGCCAGCAGCCCCGGGACAGGGAACGAGCAGTACTTC. It translates to CASSPGTGNEQYF.

This rearrangement joins TRBV7-9 to TRBJ2-7; D not certain. The CDR3 sequence is 15 residues long. Looked up from germline, CDR1 is SEHNR and CDR2 is FQNEAQ (reference sequence). Trimming left V 4 bases short and J 3 bases short, with 16 bases between. CDR3 loop: CASSSGTTTVYEQYF. Here the CDR3 DNA reads TGTGCCAGCAGCTCTGGAACCACCACAGTCTACGAGCAGTACTTC.

This chain joins TRBV6-5 and TRBJ1-2; the D is unclear. CDR1 is MNHEY, CDR2 SVGAGI, per germline. CDR3 length: 15 residues. V was cut by 8 bases and J by 3 bases, with 19 bases left in between. The CDR3: CASGVAVTRDYGYTF. CDR3 in DNA: TGTGCCAGCGGGGTGGCGGTTACGAGGGACTATGGCTACACCTTC.

There are a few counts of this clonotype. The chain employs TRBV6-5 and TRBJ2-7; TRBD1 agrees at 11 bases. J gave up 0 bases and V 4 bases, and 5 bases lay outside the gene matches. Germline lookup yields CDR1 MNHEY and CDR2 SVGAGI. The CDR3 spans 16 residues. CDR3: CASSSAGTGGSYEQYF. The CDR3 region has the DNA TGTGCCAGCAGTTCCGCCGGGACAGGGGGCTCCTACGAGCAGTACTTC.

Relative to its sample, this clonotype is medium-sized. The chain is built from TRBV12-3 or TRBV12-4 and TRBJ1-2; D remains ambiguous. Trimming took 8 bases from V and 4 from J, leaving 8 bases between them. This CDR3 has 11 amino acids. The CDR3 loop is CASSTLYGYTF. The CDR3 DNA is TGTGCCAGCTCCACCCTCTATGGCTACACCTTC.

This clonotype was counted a few times. J is TRBJ1-1 and V is TRBV18; 12 positions agree with TRBD1. This CDR3 region has 16 residues. J lost 4 bases, V lost 8 bases, and 11 bases had no gene match. CDR1 and CDR2 from the germline V gene are KGHSH and LQKENI. The CDR3 nucleotides are TGTGCCAGCGACCCATCGGGACAGGGGGCACTCACTGAAGCTTTCTTT. It codes for CASDPSGQGALTEAFF.

By proportion, this clonotype is medium-sized. The chain has TRBV12-3 or TRBV12-4 and TRBJ1-6, with no clear D. The CDR3 consists of 14 residues. The ends were cut back, 6 bases at V and 5 bases at J, with 11 bases in the middle. In DNA, the CDR3 is TGTGCCAGCAGCCTAGGGCGGCATAATTCACCCCTCCACTTT. It translates to CASSLGRHNSPLHF.

This clonotype was observed a handful of times. V is TRBV19 and J is TRBJ1-5; no clear D gene. Germline lookup yields CDR1 LNHDA and CDR2 SQIVND (reference sequence). V was shortened by 2 bases and J by 1 base, with 12 bases between the two germline ends. The CDR3 runs to 16 residues. In nucleotides, the CDR3 is TGTGCCAGTAGTATACCCGGGAAGTCAAGCAATCAGCCCCAGCATTTT. As protein: CASSIPGKSSNQPQHF.

As regards this clonotype: This may arise from a read error, as a much more abundant clone is one base away. The chain recombines TRBV6-5 with TRBJ2-7, with unresolved D. Trimming left V 7 bases short and J 3 bases short, with 16 bases between. The germline gives CDR1 MNHEY, CDR2 SVGAGI. The CDR3 consists of 14 residues. CDR3 coding DNA: TGTGCCAGCACCGGCAGGCAGGAGAGCTACGAGCAGTACTTC. Protein: CASTGRQESYEQYF.

This clonotype turned up a few times. The chain employs TRBV6-6 and TRBJ1-2; 8 nucleotides line up with TRBD1. CDR3 length equals 14 residues. The V gene end was trimmed by 5 bases and the J gene end by 2 bases; junction bases not matched to a gene: 4. Germline assignment: CDR1 MNHNY and CDR2 SVGAGI (reference sequence). CDR3 sequence (DNA): TGTGCCAGCAGTGCCCGGACAGGGAACTATGGCTACACCTTC. It translates to CASSARTGNYGYTF.

Worth noting for this clonotype: A much larger clone is a single base away; this may be a read error. This chain joins TRBV6-5 and TRBJ2-7; D perhaps matches TRBD1 (6 bases). This CDR3 has 12 residues. Trimming took off 11 bases at V and 10 bases at J, with 21 bases between the two ends. Germline V gives CDR1 MNHEY, CDR2 SVGAGI. The CDR3 DNA is TGTGCCGGCAAGAGGTTATTGGGGGCCCAGTACTTC. Residues: CAGKRLLGAQYF.

This clonotype appeared a few times. The chain has TRBV12-3 or TRBV12-4 and TRBJ1-3; weak D call: TRBD1 (5 bases). This CDR3 comprises 14 residues. V was shortened by 4 bases and J by 5 bases, with 12 bases between the two germline ends. CDR3 sequence: CASSSQGRRNTIYF. CDR3 coding DNA: TGTGCCAGCAGTTCCCAGGGACGGAGAAACACCATATATTTT.

Judged by abundance, this clonotype is medium-sized (0.01 to 0.1%). V is TRBV30 and J is TRBJ2-7; possibly TRBD1 for D (6 bases). There are 13 residues in the CDR3. Germline-derived CDR1 and CDR2 are GTSNPN and SVGIG (reference sequence). Deletions cut 7 bases from V and 4 bases from J, with 17 bases between. For the CDR3, the DNA is TGTGCCTCCTCCGGGACAACTTTTTACGAGCAGTACTTC. Amino acid sequence: CASSGTTFYEQYF.

As concerns this clonotype: A junction boundary mismatches the germline segment, possibly from a read error. The rearrangement uses TRBV6-2 or TRBV6-3 and TRBJ2-5; 9 bases are shared with TRBD2. Germline V gene sequence: CDR1 MNHEY, CDR2 SVGEGT. CDR3 length: 16 residues. The CDR3 region has the DNA TGTACCAGCAGTAACTCGGGACTAGCCAGGGAAGAGACCCAGTACTTC. Its translation is CTSSNSGLAREETQYF.

The CDR3 region is CASSQQGSSYEQYF. Written as DNA, the CDR3 is TGTGCCAGCAGTCAACAGGGGAGCTCCTACGAGCAGTACTTC. The rearrangement links TRBV5-6 to TRBJ2-7; the match to TRBD1 covers 7 bases. Losses at the gene ends were 5 bases for V and 0 bases for J; bases not matched to a gene: 5. CDR1 is SGHDT and CDR2 is YYEEEE in the germline V gene. The CDR3 extends over 14 amino acids.

This sequence joins TRBV10-3 and TRBJ1-1; D is unclear. V lost 2 bases and J 0 bases, leaving 10 bases between the germline ends. The CDR3 consists of 15 residues. CDR1 ENHRY and CDR2 SYGVKD come from the germline V gene. The CDR3: CAISELGFLNTEAFF. Here the CDR3 DNA reads TGTGCCATCAGTGAGCTCGGGTTTTTGAACACTGAAGCTTTCTTT.

This clonotype turned up a few times. J is TRBJ1-5 and V is TRBV27; D gene ambiguous. The germline gives CDR1 MNHEY, CDR2 SMNVEV (reference sequence). There are 14 residues in the CDR3. With 6 bases removed from V and 3 bases from J, the gap between germline ends came to 12 bases. DNA for the CDR3: TGTGCCAGCAGCCTTTTACCATACAATCAGCCCCAGCATTTT. It is translated as CASSLLPYNQPQHF.

The rearrangement joins TRBV12-3 or TRBV12-4 to TRBJ1-5; 10 bases line up with TRBD1. CDR3 length: 17 residues. Losses at the gene ends were 6 bases for V and 2 bases for J; bases not matched to a gene: 10. The CDR3 DNA is TGTGCCAGCAGATTGACAGGGGGCCCGTTCGGCAATCAGCCCCAGCATTTT. This codes for CASRLTGGPFGNQPQHF.

By share, this clonotype counts as medium-sized (0.01 to 0.1%). The chain is built from TRBV19 and TRBJ2-7, with D unresolved. Germline CDR1 is LNHDA and CDR2 is SQIVND (reference sequence). This CDR3 has 13 residues. Trimming removed 6 bases from V and 0 bases from J, with 9 bases in between. CDR3 sequence: CASRASSSYEQYF. The CDR3 DNA is TGTGCCAGTAGGGCCTCTAGCTCCTACGAGCAGTACTTC.

The chain couples TRBV10-3 to TRBJ1-6, with 8 bases lining up with TRBD1. The V segment lost 3 bases and the J segment 6 bases; nucleotides outside the gene matches: 4. The germline V gene encodes CDR1 ENHRY and CDR2 SYGVKD. The CDR3 loop spans 15 amino acids. CDR3 bases: TGTGCCATCAGTGATCTAACAGGGGGTAATTCACCCCTCCACTTT. Amino acids: CAISDLTGGNSPLHF.

A few counts support this clonotype. The chain is built from TRBV18 and TRBJ1-4; no clear D. Per the germline V gene, CDR1 is KGHSH and CDR2 is LQKENI. The V end lost 5 bases, the J end lost 2 bases, and 9 bases lay between the germline ends. CDR3 length: 14 residues. In DNA form, the CDR3 reads TGTGCCAGCTCAGGAGGGTCTACTAATGAAAAACTGTTTTTT. Translation gives CASSGGSTNEKLFF.

The J gene is TRBJ1-5, the V gene TRBV13, with D possibly TRBD1 on 6 matching bases. Germline CDR1 reads PRHDT; CDR2 reads FYEKMQ (reference sequence). Trimming stripped 0 bases from V and 5 bases from J, with 20 bases between. CDR3 size: 18 residues. Written as DNA, the CDR3 is TGTGCCAGCAGCTTAGGTAGGATAGGGGGGATGCCGTATCAGCCCCAGCATTTT. Residues: CASSLGRIGGMPYQPQHF.

This clonotype has a handful of counts. The V call is TRBV18, the J call TRBJ2-5, with no clear D. The CDR3 length is 13 residues. From germline, CDR1 is KGHSH and CDR2 LQKENI. The V end lost 6 bases, the J end lost 5 bases, and 13 bases lay between the germline ends. The DNA of the CDR3 is TGTGCCAGCTCCCCCGGCTCTGTGGAGACCCAGTACTTC. This gives the protein CASSPGSVETQYF.

The rearrangement joins TRBV6-5 to TRBJ2-2; TRBD1 agrees at 9 bases. J was trimmed by 5 bases and V by 8 bases; bases with no gene match: 3. Germline V CDR1 and CDR2: MNHEY, SVGAGI. The CDR3 runs 13 residues. CDR3 coding DNA: TGTGCCAGCCTCGACAGGGGGACCGGGGAGCTGTTTTTT. Protein: CASLDRGTGELFF.

V and J are TRBV11-1 and TRBJ1-1, with D maybe TRBD1 (6 bases). V lost 1 base to trimming and J lost 3 bases, with 6 bases between them. The CDR3 has 13 amino acids. The germline CDR1 and CDR2 sequences are SGHAT and FQDESV (reference sequence). In DNA, the CDR3 is TGTGCCAGCAGCTTAGGACAGGACACTGAAGCTTTCTTT. Its protein product is CASSLGQDTEAFF.

The J gene is TRBJ2-6, the V gene TRBV27; TRBD1 might be the D (6 bases). The CDR3 covers 19 residues. The germline CDR1 and CDR2 sequences are MNHEY and SMNVEV (reference sequence). Trimming stripped 6 bases from V and 0 bases from J, with 21 bases between. The CDR3 region has the DNA TGTGCCAGCAGGACCTTAATACAGGGTGTCCCCTCTGGGGCCAACGTCCTGACTTTC. It encodes CASRTLIQGVPSGANVLTF.

The rearrangement links TRBV30 to TRBJ1-2, with D possibly matching TRBD1 (5 bases). With 8 bases removed from V and 3 bases from J, the gap between germline ends came to 10 bases. The CDR3 sequence is 11 residues long. The germline gives CDR1 GTSNPN, CDR2 SVGIG (reference sequence). CDR3 amino acids: CARGEDYGYTF. The DNA for the CDR3 is TGTGCCCGGGGGGAGGACTATGGCTACACCTTC.

This clonotype has just a few counts. V gene TRBV5-5 combines with J gene TRBJ2-3; tentatively, D is TRBD2 (7 bases). Trimming removed 4 bases from V and 2 bases from J, with 11 bases in between. Germline V gene data show CDR1 as SGHKS and CDR2 as YYEKEE (reference sequence). The CDR3 runs to 14 residues. CDR3 loop: CASSLGGLTDTQYF. DNA of the CDR3: TGTGCCAGCAGCCTCGGGGGGCTCACAGATACGCAGTATTTT.

This clonotype has just a few counts. The chain combines TRBV12-3 or TRBV12-4 with TRBJ2-3; 7 bases fit TRBD2. The CDR3 contains 14 residues. With 6 bases clipped from V and 3 bases from J, the junction kept 6 bases outside the gene matches. This chain's CDR3 is CASRTGGKTDTQYF. CDR3 coding DNA: TGTGCCAGCAGGACCGGGGGGAAAACAGATACGCAGTATTTT.

This clonotype was seen only a few times. The chain joins TRBV15 to TRBJ2-7, with TRBD1 identical over 8 bases. The CDR3 runs 14 residues. Trimming at V came to 5 bases and at J to 1 base, leaving 4 bases not matched to a gene. The germline CDR1 and CDR2 sequences are LNHNV and YYDKDF (reference sequence). The CDR3 DNA follows: TGTGCCACCAGCCGGGGACAGGAGTCCTACGAGCAGTACTTC. Its protein is CATSRGQESYEQYF. Full variable domain (rest looked up from reference TRBV15 and TRBJ2-7): DAMVIQNPRYQVTQFGKPVTLSCSQTLNHNVMYWYQQKSSQAPKLLFHYYDKDFNNEADTPDNFQSRRPNTSFCFLDIRSPGLGDTAMYLCATSRGQESYEQYFGPGTRLTVT.

V usage is TRBV4-3 and J usage is TRBJ1-2, with TRBD1 identical over 7 bases. The trim removed 3 bases at V and 5 bases at J, leaving 9 bases unmatched. This CDR3 is 15 amino acids long. Germline assignment: CDR1 LGHNA and CDR2 YSLEER. The chain's CDR3 is CASSQYRGVGYGYTF. As DNA, the CDR3 is TGCGCCAGCAGCCAGTACAGGGGAGTAGGGTATGGCTACACCTTC.

The rearrangement joins TRBV20-1 to TRBJ2-6; D unresolved. The CDR3 runs to 14 residues. Germline CDR1 and CDR2: DFQATT and SNEGSKA (reference sequence). V lost 0 bases, J lost 2 bases, and 5 bases lay in between. CDR3 protein: CSARDRAGANVLTF. The CDR3, as DNA: TGCAGTGCTAGAGATAGGGCTGGGGCCAACGTCCTGACTTTC.